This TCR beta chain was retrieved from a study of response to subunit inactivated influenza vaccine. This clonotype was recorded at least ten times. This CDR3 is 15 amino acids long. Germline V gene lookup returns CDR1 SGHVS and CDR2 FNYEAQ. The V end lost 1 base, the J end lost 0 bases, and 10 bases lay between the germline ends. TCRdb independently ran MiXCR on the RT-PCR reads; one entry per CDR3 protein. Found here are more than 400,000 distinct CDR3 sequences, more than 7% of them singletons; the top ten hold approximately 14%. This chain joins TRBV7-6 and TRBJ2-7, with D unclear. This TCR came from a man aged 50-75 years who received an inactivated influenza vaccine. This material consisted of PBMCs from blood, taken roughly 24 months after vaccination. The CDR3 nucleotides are TGTGCCAGCAGCTTAGGGGCACTCAGCTCCTACGAGCAGTACTTC. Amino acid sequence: CASSLGALSSYEQYF.